A selection of T cell receptor beta chains follows, all from one sample in a study of CD8 T cells in ankylosing spondylitis. TCRdb itself ran the 5' RACE reads through MiXCR, one entry per CDR3 protein. The data show fewer than 550,000 distinct CDR3 sequences, about 5.2% seen once. Sequenced material: blood, either unsorted or a sorted T cell fraction (not recorded which). The receptors were sampled from a male donor with ankylosing spondylitis. The CDR3 runs from the conserved cysteine through the conserved F or W. D genes are given only for firm matches. Clone size is not always given. Where it is, it says once, few, many or a class for expanded clones.

clone size,J gene,V gene,D gene,CDR3 DNA,CDR3 protein
many,TRBJ1-1,TRBV5-1,TRBD1,TGCGCCAGCAGCCTCGTACCGCAGGGGGCGGTCACTGAAGCTTTCTTT,CASSLVPQGAVTEAFF
many,TRBJ1-6,TRBV7-9,-,TGTGCCAGCAGCCTAGGGACACGGGGTTCACCCCTCCACTTT,CASSLGTRGSPLHF
many,TRBJ2-2,TRBV5-8,-,TGTGCCAGCAGCCGCGGCGGGGTGCAGGGCGGGGAGCTGTTTTTT,CASSRGGVQGGELFF
-,TRBJ2-7,TRBV7-2,-,TGTGCCAGCAGCTTAGTTCTGGAGGAGCAGTACTTC,CASSLVLEEQYF
many,TRBJ1-2,TRBV12-3/TRBV12-4,-,TGTGCCAGCAGTTTAGCGGGCGGAAGAGATGGCTACACCTTC,CASSLAGGRDGYTF
many,TRBJ2-1,TRBV5-6,TRBD2,TGTGCCAGCAGCCACCGAGCGGGAGTGATCAATGAGCAGTTCTTC,CASSHRAGVINEQFF
many,TRBJ1-2,TRBV2,TRBD1,TGTGCCAGCAGTAAAGTAACCGGGACAGGGGTCTATGGCTACACCTTC,CASSKVTGTGVYGYTF
many,TRBJ1-6,TRBV20-1,TRBD1,TGCAGTGCTAGACCATACAGGGGGCCATTGGAGCCACCCCTCCACTTT,CSARPYRGPLEPPLHF
many,TRBJ1-1,TRBV6-1,-,TGTGCCAGCATCACGACCGGGTACACTGAAGCTTTCTTT,CASITTGYTEAFF
-,TRBJ2-7,TRBV12-3/TRBV12-4,-,TGTGCCAGCAGCCCCCGGTGGGGTATAGACGAGCAGTACTTC,CASSPRWGIDEQYF
many,TRBJ2-7,TRBV10-3,TRBD1,TGTGCCATCACCGGGACAGGGTACGAGCAGTACTTC,CAITGTGYEQYF
many,TRBJ2-1,TRBV4-3,TRBD2,TGCGCCAGCAGCCAAATAAGGACTAGCGGCATACTCAATGAGCAGTTCTTC,CASSQIRTSGILNEQFF
-,TRBJ2-2,TRBV20-1,TRBD2,TGCAGTGCTAGATTAGCGGGGGGGTTTTACACCGGGGAGCTGTTTTTT,CSARLAGGFYTGELFF
many,TRBJ2-1,TRBV4-3,-,TGCGCCAGCAGCCAGGATTCGAGGGGCACCTACAATGAGCAGTTCTTC,CASSQDSRGTYNEQFF
-,TRBJ2-1,TRBV6-1,-,TGTGCCAGCAGCACAGGGTACGACTACAATGAGCAGTTCTTC,CASSTGYDYNEQFF
many,TRBJ2-2,TRBV12-3/TRBV12-4,-,TGTGCCAGCAGTTCTACCGGGGAGCTGTTTTTT,CASSSTGELFF
many,TRBJ2-1,TRBV6-1,-,TGTGCCAGCATCCCGGGCGAGCGGCTTTACAATGAGCAGTTCTTC,CASIPGERLYNEQFF
many,TRBJ1-4,TRBV5-1,-,TGCGCCAGCAGCTTTCGGGCAGCTGAAAAACTGTTTTTT,CASSFRAAEKLFF
many,TRBJ1-4,TRBV28,TRBD1,TGTGCCAGCAGTGGACAGGGTGGGTCTGAAAAACTGTTTTTT,CASSGQGGSEKLFF
many,TRBJ2-7,TRBV12-3/TRBV12-4,-,TGTGCCAGCGGGGGCGGATACTACGAGCAGTACTTC,CASGGGYYEQYF
many,TRBJ1-2,TRBV12-3/TRBV12-4,-,TGTGCCAGCAGTTTAAGGGGCATGACGGGCGGCTACACCTTC,CASSLRGMTGGYTF
many,TRBJ2-2,TRBV10-3,-,TGTGCCATCAGTCTGGACAGGAACACCGGGGAGCTGTTTTTT,CAISLDRNTGELFF